The T cell receptor (beta chain) described here comes from a study of blood T cell repertoires in COVID-19. Whole-study context: The United States, Italy and Spain provided the acute and convalescent COVID-19 samples. T cells, B-cell-depleted T cells, or PBMCs provided the cDNA or gDNA that served as material.

As handled by the study authors: Amplification from reference gene primers served as the basis for estimated nucleated cell counts. Sequencing used immunoSEQ multiplex PCR; TCRdb keeps in-frame clones, though not all of them. The DNA was the basis for D and trimming; V, J and clone size are from that table. The sample lists 150,000 or so clones; almost 85% were seen once. Trimming pared 0 bases from V and 0 bases from J, leaving 9 bases between. This CDR3 region has 16 residues. Germline V CDR1 and CDR2: MGHRA, YSYEKL. The material sequenced was peripheral blood. The receptor's source is a human donor with acute or convalescent COVID-19. The donor label of this sample is uncertain. The chain is built from TRBV4-1 and TRBJ1-5; D might be TRBD1 (5 bases). This chain's CDR3 is CASSQDPGISNQPQHF. For the CDR3, the DNA is TGCGCCAGCAGCCAAGATCCAGGGATTAGCAATCAGCCCCAGCATTTT.